Below are 28 T cell receptor beta chains sequenced from a single sample in a study of shared clonotypes between healthy human individuals. Produced via immunoSEQ multiplex PCR; TCRdb's table is partial and in-frame only. The sample comprises 400,000 or so clones, around 96% of which are singletons, and approximately 0.32% rests with the top ten. Input material: memory CD8+ T cells sorted from blood. Subset described: CD45RO+ cells pooled with CCR7-negative TemRA cells. These receptors originate from a man aged 25 to 40 in good health.

The chain combines TRBV28 with TRBJ1-2; TRBD1 agrees at 7 bases. The germline V gene has CDR1 MDHEN and CDR2 SYDVKM. The CDR3 is made up of 14 amino acids. The J segment lost 4 bases and the V segment lost 6 bases, leaving 8 bases of the junction unmatched. Here the CDR3 reads CASSYTGTVYGYTF. The CDR3 coding sequence is TGTGCCAGCAGCTATACGGGGACAGTCTATGGCTACACCTTC.

The chain links TRBV6-5 to TRBJ1-2; D perhaps matches TRBD1 (6 bases). Trimming removed 2 bases from V and 2 bases from J, with 12 bases in between. Germline CDR1 reads MNHEY; CDR2 reads SVGAGI. This CDR3 has 15 residues. This chain's CDR3 is CASSYGGAMNYGYTF. DNA for the CDR3: TGTGCCAGCAGTTACGGGGGGGCGATGAACTATGGCTACACCTTC.

The rearrangement joins TRBV7-8 to TRBJ2-3; D is perhaps TRBD1 (5 bases). Between the trimmed V and J ends, which lost 2 bases and 4 bases, there was a span of 13 bases. This CDR3 is 15 amino acids long. Germline CDR1 reads SGHVS; CDR2 reads FQNEAQ. The CDR3 DNA sequence: TGTGCCAGCAGCTTACCGGCAGGGCCCGCAGATACGCAGTATTTT. It codes for CASSLPAGPADTQYF.

This clone appeared once. The chain has TRBV11-2 and TRBJ1-5; 9 positions agree with TRBD1. This CDR3 spans 15 amino acids. The germline V gene encodes CDR1 SGHAT and CDR2 FQNNGV. V lost 5 bases, J lost 4 bases, and 6 bases stayed unmatched. The CDR3 bases are TGTGCCAGCAGCACCAGGGACAGGGAAAATCAGCCCCAGCATTTT. It yields the protein CASSTRDRENQPQHF.

CDR3 loop: CASSLGASGITDTQYF. CDR3 bases: TGCGCCAGCAGCTTGGGGGCTAGCGGGATTACAGATACGCAGTATTTT. J is TRBJ2-3 and V is TRBV5-1; TRBD2 aligns across 9 bases. The CDR3 runs 16 residues. The trim removed 0 bases at V and 3 bases at J, leaving 5 bases unmatched. Germline-derived CDR1 and CDR2 are SGHRS and YFSETQ.

The chain is built from TRBV4-2 and TRBJ2-7, with D unclear. The CDR3 totals 13 residues. Germline assignment: CDR1 LGHNA and CDR2 YNFKEQ. V was pared by 3 bases and J by 1 base, with 7 bases between. The chain's CDR3 is CASSQLQSYEQYF. In DNA, the CDR3 is TGTGCCAGCAGCCAGCTACAATCCTACGAGCAGTACTTC.

This chain joins TRBV19 and TRBJ1-4; the D is unclear. This CDR3 contains 15 residues. The V gene's germline CDR1 is LNHDA and CDR2 SQIVND (reference sequence). The germline V and J ends were trimmed by 10 bases and 0 bases, with 15 bases remaining between them. In DNA, the CDR3 is TGTGCCACCCTCGACGGACCTGCAACTAATGAAAAACTGTTTTTT. Translated: CATLDGPATNEKLFF.

This chain connects TRBV30 to TRBJ1-5; D not certain. Between the trimmed V and J ends, which lost 1 base and 0 bases, there was a span of 7 bases. This CDR3 has 14 residues. CDR1 and CDR2 from the germline V gene are GTSNPN and SVGIG (reference sequence). The CDR3 sequence: CAWSEGYSNQPQHF. CDR3 sequence (DNA): TGTGCCTGGAGTGAGGGTTATAGCAATCAGCCCCAGCATTTT.

This rearrangement joins TRBV28 to TRBJ1-5; D is ambiguous. Germline CDR1 reads MDHEN; CDR2 reads SYDVKM. The CDR3 covers 16 residues. V gave up 2 bases and J gave up 0 bases, with 11 bases separating them. Here the CDR3 reads CASSLQARYSNQPQHF. Written as DNA, the CDR3 is TGTGCCAGCAGTTTACAGGCTAGATATAGCAATCAGCCCCAGCATTTT.

The CDR3 sequence is CASSLLSNQPQHF. The CDR3, as DNA: TGTGCCAGCAGTCTCCTTAGCAATCAGCCCCAGCATTTT. The chain has TRBV5-5 and TRBJ1-5; D is uncertain. The CDR3 length is 13 residues. The germline V gene has CDR1 SGHKS and CDR2 YYEKEE (reference sequence). Trimming pared 5 bases from V and 0 bases from J, leaving 6 bases between. Variable domain in full (rest from reference TRBV5-5 and TRBJ1-5): DAGVTQSPTHLIKTRGQQVTLRCSPISGHKSVSWYQQVLGQGPQFIFQYYEKEERGRGNFPDRFSARQFPNYSSELNVNALLLGDSALYLCASSLLSNQPQHFGDGTRLSIL.

V and J are TRBV7-9 and TRBJ2-7, with a possible D match to TRBD2 (5 bases). The V end lost 2 bases, the J end lost 7 bases, and 12 bases lay between the germline ends. The CDR3 totals 13 residues. Germline CDR1 is SEHNR and CDR2 is FQNEAQ (reference sequence). CDR3 sequence: CASSLQLSGEQYF. The CDR3 DNA reads as TGTGCCAGCAGCTTACAGCTTTCGGGGGAGCAGTACTTC.

V usage is TRBV2 and J usage is TRBJ1-5; the D is unclear. The length of the CDR3 is 14 residues. The V gene lost 7 bases and the J gene lost 2 bases, with 12 bases spanning the gap. Germline values: CDR1 SNHLY, CDR2 FYNNEI. The CDR3 loop is CASTVDGRNQPQHF. CDR3 DNA sequence: TGTGCCAGCACTGTAGACGGTCGCAATCAGCCCCAGCATTTT.

The chain carries TRBV28 and TRBJ1-2; the D gene is possibly TRBD1 (6 bases). V lost 5 bases, J lost 6 bases, and 10 bases lay in between. Germline-derived CDR1 and CDR2 are MDHEN and SYDVKM. The CDR3 length is 12 residues. For the CDR3, the DNA is TGTGCCAGCAGTGACGACAGGAATGGCTACACCTTC. Its translation: CASSDDRNGYTF.

The chain employs TRBV5-1 and TRBJ2-7; D gene unclear. V dropped 2 bases and J dropped 4 bases, with 13 bases sitting between them. Germline CDR1 is SGHRS and CDR2 is YFSETQ. The CDR3 consists of 14 residues. The CDR3 spells CASSFLGLTYEQYF. CDR3 DNA: TGCGCCAGCAGCTTTCTGGGTCTTACTTACGAGCAGTACTTC.

This clone has a single count. The gene calls are TRBV28 and TRBJ2-3; 9 bases match TRBD1. The CDR3 consists of 15 residues. CDR1 and CDR2 (germline): MDHEN, SYDVKM. V was pared by 3 bases and J by 4 bases, with 5 bases of the junction left unmatched. CDR3 coding DNA: TGTGCCAGCAGTTTGTCCGGGACAGGGTCAGATACGCAGTATTTT. Translated: CASSLSGTGSDTQYF.

On this clone itself: Distinct nucleotide sequences in the sample also encode this CDR3. The CDR3 loop reads CASSWTSGRYNEQFF. CDR3 sequence (DNA): TGTGCCAGCAGTTGGACTAGCGGGCGGTACAATGAGCAGTTCTTC. The V call is TRBV28, the J call TRBJ2-1; 11 nucleotides match TRBD2. CDR3 length: 15 residues. Trimming cost V 4 bases and J 4 bases; bases outside gene matches: 3. Germline V gene data show CDR1 as MDHEN and CDR2 as SYDVKM.

The chain combines TRBV28 with TRBJ2-7; the D gene is possibly TRBD1 (6 bases). Germline V gives CDR1 MDHEN, CDR2 SYDVKM. CDR3 size: 16 residues. V lost 0 bases and J 2 bases, leaving 14 bases between the germline ends. CDR3 in amino acids: CASSLWTHRVPYEQYF. The DNA of the CDR3 is TGTGCCAGCAGTTTATGGACTCACAGGGTTCCCTACGAGCAGTACTTC.

The gene calls are TRBV6-6 and TRBJ1-2; 7 bases line up with TRBD1. CDR1 and CDR2 (germline): MNHNY, SVGAGI (reference sequence). V dropped 2 bases and J dropped 4; count of bases not matched to a gene: 4. This CDR3 is 14 amino acids long. The CDR3 protein is CASSYGDSAYGYTF. Here the CDR3 DNA reads TGTGCCAGCAGTTACGGGGACAGTGCCTATGGCTACACCTTC.

The genes are TRBV6-5 and TRBJ1-2; TRBD1 matches at 10 bases. Per the germline V gene, CDR1 is MNHEY and CDR2 is SVGAGI. Trimming removed 6 bases from V and 8 bases from J; junction bases left unmatched: 3. This CDR3 is built from 12 residues. The CDR3 is CASRTGGEGYTF. The CDR3, as DNA: TGTGCCAGCAGGACAGGGGGCGAAGGCTACACCTTC.

The gene calls are TRBV7-6 and TRBJ1-1; no reliable D call. With 2 bases removed from V and 4 bases from J, the gap between germline ends came to 11 bases. The CDR3 length is 14 residues. Germline loops: CDR1 SGHVS, CDR2 FNYEAQ. CDR3 coding DNA: TGTGCCAGCAGCTTACCGGGAGTGGGCACTGAAGCTTTCTTT. This gives the protein CASSLPGVGTEAFF.

The chain combines TRBV5-1 with TRBJ2-7; the match to TRBD2 covers 9 bases. The V gene's germline CDR1 is SGHRS and CDR2 YFSETQ. This CDR3 contains 14 residues. V was clipped by 8 bases and J by 2 bases; unmatched bases: 8. CDR3 in amino acids: CARCGLAPTYEQYF. For the CDR3, the DNA is TGCGCCAGATGTGGACTAGCGCCGACCTACGAGCAGTACTTC.

This sequence joins TRBV14 and TRBJ2-7, with 12 bases fitting TRBD2. The CDR3 covers 14 residues. The germline V gene has CDR1 SGHDN and CDR2 FVKESK. V lost 3 bases to trimming and J lost 7 bases; unmatched junction nucleotides: 4. In DNA form, the CDR3 reads TGTGCCAGCAGCCAGTCTAGCGGGAGGGGTGAGCAGTACTTC. As protein: CASSQSSGRGEQYF.

CDR3 protein: CASSGSETQYF. In DNA form, the CDR3 reads TGTGCCAGCAGTGGCTCAGAGACCCAGTACTTC. The chain is built from TRBV2 and TRBJ2-5; D unresolved. The germline V gene encodes CDR1 SNHLY and CDR2 FYNNEI. The CDR3 has 11 residues. Trimming removed 4 bases at V and 4 bases at J, with 4 bases between.

This clone was picked up one time. The V and J genes are TRBV19 and TRBJ1-5; TRBD1 matches at 7 bases. The CDR3 spans 15 residues. The germline V gene has CDR1 LNHDA and CDR2 SQIVND (reference sequence). The trim removed 6 bases at V and 4 bases at J, leaving 9 bases unmatched. Here the CDR3 reads CASSTGQLVNQPQHF. CDR3 nucleotides: TGTGCCAGTAGCACGGGACAGCTAGTAAATCAGCCCCAGCATTTT.

The gene calls are TRBV6-8 and TRBJ1-1, with unresolved D. Germline values: CDR1 MNHGY, CDR2 SAAAGT. The CDR3 consists of 10 residues. Trimming removed 2 bases at V and 11 bases at J, with 6 bases between. CDR3 nucleotides: TGTGCCAGCAGTTACATCGGGGCTTTCTTT. Its translation: CASSYIGAFF.

V gene TRBV7-9 combines with J gene TRBJ2-6, with 8 bases aligning to TRBD1. V lost 4 bases and J lost 0; bases outside the gene matches: 2. The CDR3 runs to 16 residues. The germline gives CDR1 SEHNR, CDR2 FQNEAQ (reference sequence). The CDR3 loop reads CASSSTGGSGANVLTF. The CDR3 DNA is TGTGCCAGCAGCTCAACAGGGGGCTCTGGGGCCAACGTCCTGACTTTC.

V usage is TRBV14 and J usage is TRBJ2-7; D might be TRBD2 (6 bases). CDR3 size: 15 residues. Germline V gene lookup returns CDR1 SGHDN and CDR2 FVKESK. Trimming took off 5 bases at V and 0 bases at J, with 14 bases between the two ends. The CDR3 DNA is TGTGCCAGCAGCTACCTCGGGAGCGGCTCCTACGAGCAGTACTTC. It translates to CASSYLGSGSYEQYF.

The J gene is TRBJ2-7, the V gene TRBV18, with a weak D call TRBD2 (5 bases). This CDR3 region has 17 residues. Trimming removed 1 base at V and 0 bases at J, with 16 bases between. Per germline, CDR1 KGHSH and CDR2 LQKENI. As DNA, the CDR3 is TGTGCCAGCTCACCACTTAGCGCGACCGAGTACTCCTACGAGCAGTACTTC. Translation gives CASSPLSATEYSYEQYF.